These 8 T cell receptor beta chains were all obtained from the same sample, sequenced in a study of blood T cell repertoires in COVID-19. Only in-frame clones appear in the TCRdb table, and some are missing; sequencing was by immunoSEQ multiplex PCR. Of roughly 330,000 clones in the sample, around 88% were seen once. Sequenced material: peripheral blood. Source of these receptors: a woman aged 50 to 60 with acute or convalescent COVID-19.

This CDR3 is CASSAWDFSSSGANVLTF. The CDR3 nucleotides read TGTGCCAGCAGTGCCTGGGACTTTTCGAGCTCTGGGGCCAACGTCCTGACTTTC. The rearrangement uses TRBV6-4 and TRBJ2-6; the D gene is possibly TRBD2 (6 bases). CDR1 and CDR2 from the germline V gene are MRHNA and SNTAGT. V shed 4 bases and J shed 0 bases, with 16 bases lying between them. The CDR3 is 18 residues long.

The chain carries TRBV12-5 and TRBJ1-5; D may be TRBD1 (6 bases). Trimming removed 6 bases from V and 6 bases from J, with 18 bases in between. The CDR3 length is 15 residues. Germline CDR1 reads LGHNT; CDR2 reads FRNRAP. The chain's CDR3 is CASGASGGQGQPQHF. The CDR3 DNA follows: TGTGCTAGTGGCGCAAGCGGGGGGCAGGGTCAGCCCCAGCATTTT.

The chain has TRBV27 and TRBJ1-5; no definite D call. CDR1 is MNHEY, CDR2 SMNVEV, per germline (reference sequence). The CDR3 is 14 residues long. Trimming cost V 5 bases and J 3 bases, with 11 bases left between them. The CDR3 DNA is TGTGCCAGCAGTCCTATTCCCTCCAATCAGCCCCAGCATTTT. Its translation: CASSPIPSNQPQHF.

This clone was detected only a few times. V is TRBV7-9 and J is TRBJ2-2; 12 nucleotides match TRBD2. V lost 3 bases to trimming and J lost 8 bases; unmatched junction nucleotides: 16. The CDR3 is 19 residues long. The germline CDR1 and CDR2 sequences are SEHNR and FQNEAQ (reference sequence). The CDR3 loop is CASSLIGLAGYPRPGELFF. The DNA for the CDR3 is TGTGCCAGCAGCTTGATAGGACTAGCGGGGTACCCTCGCCCTGGGGAGCTGTTTTTT.

V and J are TRBV7-6 and TRBJ2-7; 10 nucleotides match TRBD1. Germline trimming cut 5 bases from V and 6 bases from J; bases unmatched to any gene: 13. CDR3 length: 16 amino acids. Germline V gene sequence: CDR1 SGHVS, CDR2 FNYEAQ. Written as DNA, the CDR3 is TGTGCCAGCAGCCCCATAACCGGACAGGGGGGCAGCGAGCAGTACTTC. Encoded protein: CASSPITGQGGSEQYF.

The chain couples TRBV6-5 to TRBJ1-1, with D possibly matching TRBD1 (5 bases). Germline-derived CDR1 and CDR2 are MNHEY and SVGAGI. CDR3 length equals 11 residues. The V gene lost 8 bases and the J gene lost 10 bases, with 14 bases spanning the gap. For the CDR3, the DNA is TGTGCCAGCCACCGGGGAGGGGCAGCTTTCTTT. Amino acids: CASHRGGAAFF.

The chain uses TRBV27 and TRBJ2-2; the match to TRBD1 covers 8 bases. In germline, CDR1 is MNHEY, CDR2 SMNVEV (reference sequence). Losses at the gene ends were 8 bases for V and 3 bases for J; bases not matched to a gene: 5. The CDR3 is 14 residues long. This CDR3 is CASGTGRDTGELFF. The DNA of the CDR3 is TGTGCCAGCGGGACAGGTCGGGACACCGGGGAGCTGTTTTTT.

The J gene is TRBJ2-6, the V gene TRBV19, with D maybe TRBD1 (6 bases). CDR1 and CDR2 (germline): LNHDA, SQIVND (reference sequence). V gave up 5 bases and J gave up 1 base, with 24 bases separating them. The CDR3 contains 20 residues. In DNA form, the CDR3 reads TGTGCCAGTAGTTACAGACTCCGGGACAAATTTTATTCTGGGGCCAACGTCCTGACTTTC. As protein: CASSYRLRDKFYSGANVLTF.